The entry that follows covers one T cell receptor (beta chain) sequence. Its antigen specificity is not known. This entry is derived from a study of T cells expressing NK-cell markers (dated by TCRdb to about 2020). In terms of the full investigation: Three sorted T-cell subsets (CD3+CD56+NKG2C+, CD3+CD56+NKG2C- and CD3+CD56-NKG2C+) from roughly eight donors had their TCR beta-chain repertoires profiled. The libraries were sequenced on Illumina HiSeq 2000/2500, MiSeq or NextSeq, producing 2 x 150 bp reads. Randomly selected healthy volunteers, three men and five women, were used as the eight sequenced donors. Of the eight sequenced donors, seven were found to be HCMV-seropositive and one was found to be HCMV-seronegative.

Sequenced on an Illumina HiSeq 2000. 5'RACE template switching, by which a universal primer site and unique molecular identifiers were added, was used to make TCR beta cDNA libraries. cDNA synthesis was primed from the TCR beta constant segment, followed by two successive PCR amplification steps. The authors' pipeline ran thus. MIGEC was used to demultiplex reads and group the reads by UMI, and MiTCR was used to assemble and quantify clonotypes. To remove erroneous sequences, TCR cDNA sequences were retained only when supported by two or more reads. The tcR package was used for downstream repertoire analysis, with clonotypes matched between fractions based on CDR3 nucleotide sequence plus V segment. VDJmatch was used to annotate antigen specificity against VDJdb, with one amino acid substitution in CDR3 allowed. TCRdb reprocessed the public reads and reports one entry per CDR3 protein sequence, without DNA. For this entry, the V and J calls and clone size follow TCRdb and not the study's own pipeline. This sample's records show more than 250,000 distinct CDR3 sequences. Approximately 0.42% of the sample is taken by the ten largest.

Findings and caveats that apply to the study as a whole: Those dominant clonotypes were again the most abundant among CD3+CD56-NKG2C+ cells in a handful of donors, at about 28.3-65%. Whether the expanded NKG2C-expressing T cell clones were specific for HCMV antigens remained unclear. In more than five donors, the dominant CD3+CD56+NKG2C+ clonotypes were found to rank among the top 10 CD8+ clonotypes and to make up roughly 1.0-8% of CD8+ T cells.

HCMV serostatus was determined by detecting HCMV-specific IgG in serum with a commercial ELISA kit. Ficoll density gradient centrifugation was used to isolate peripheral blood mononuclear cells from blood. From the cysteine up to the phenylalanine, the CDR3 has a length of 14 residues. No DNA was logged. The sample was blood T cells: a sorted CD56 or NKG2C T cell subset, CD4+ or CD8+ T cells, or bulk PBMC T cells (not recorded which). The sequence links TRBV12-3 or TRBV12-4 to TRBJ2-3; the D call of TRBD1 rests on TCRdb alone, since no DNA is present to check it. The TCR originated in a man younger than 35 in good health. Donor details come from another sample of the same person, matched by shared clones. The CDR3 region reads CATLKGGSTDTQYF.